The clone carrying this TCR beta chain has a handful of counts. Its antigen remains unknown. The data are from a study of identical twins. V dropped 8 bases and J dropped 5 bases, with 16 bases sitting between them. Looked up from germline, CDR1 is MGHDK and CDR2 is SYGVNS. The CDR3 runs to 13 residues. Unique molecular identifiers were present on cDNA, and template switching added a universal primer site. Each CDR3 protein gets one entry after TCRdb re-called the 5' RACE reads with MiXCR. The sample contains 450,000 or so distinct CDR3 sequences, 13% to 15% of which appear only once. General study points: Clonotypes of the beta chain that were abundant in cord blood carried fewer insertions (memory repertoires showed none).

The same sample was also used in a study of yellow fever vaccine responses in identical twins.

Sequencing used CD4+ T cells sorted from blood. This rearrangement joins TRBV25-1 to TRBJ2-7; D is perhaps TRBD2 (5 bases). This TCR was sampled from a woman under 30 in good health. The DNA of the CDR3 is TGTGCCAGCTGCCGGTCGGGGTTCCACGAGCAGTACTTC. Amino acids: CASCRSGFHEQYF.